This T cell receptor (beta chain) comes out of a study of cytomegalovirus exposure and HLA in healthy donors. Whole-study results and caveats: Rarity held for most TCR sequences, but there were some public TCRs that occurred in many donors. In a later analysis, specific HLA alleles were associated with over 15,000 TCR beta sequences at a 0.05 false discovery rate. In a later analysis, donors in an Asian-associated ancestry cluster reportedly had fewer N-insertions in productive TCRs than the cohort mean.

This clone has more than one count but fewer than ten. What it recognizes is unknown. PCR primers comprised 60 Vbeta and 13 Jbeta primers. The protocol was immunoSEQ multiplex PCR, while the TCRdb copy is restricted to in-frame clones and leaves out a portion. The sample holds fewer than 95,000 clones, around three fifths seen once. CDR3 length: 15 amino acids. Trimming took 3 bases from V and 4 from J; bases not matched to a gene: 6. From germline, CDR1 is MNHNS and CDR2 SASEGT. This receptor was obtained from a woman between 45 and 60 years old in good health and CMV-seropositive. The V gene is TRBV6-1, the J gene TRBJ1-2; 9 positions agree with TRBD1. The sequencing input was PBMCs. The CDR3 sequence is CASSDLQGAGYGYTF. The CDR3 bases are TGTGCCAGCAGTGATCTACAGGGGGCTGGCTATGGCTACACCTTC.